These T cell receptor beta chains were read from a single sample in a study of CD8+CD57+ T cells in acquired aplastic anemia. TCRdb called the reads again in MiXCR, with one record for every CDR3 protein. The sample lists roughly 300,000 distinct CDR3 sequences, 55% to 65% occurring once. Sequenced: sorted CD4+, CD8+, or CD8+CD57+ T cells (not recorded which) from PBMCs. Receptors originate from a human donor with severe aplastic anemia or a healthy control (not recorded which). Each CDR3 is given with its conserved first and last residue. The D gene is left open where the match is weak. Clone size is stated in some rows and not others, as once, few, many or a class when expanded.

v_gene: TRBV29-1; j_gene: TRBJ2-7; abundance: once; d_gene: NA; CDR3nt: TGCAGCGTCGTTAAGCGGCCCGGGGCCTACGAGCAGTACTTC; CDR3aa: CSVVKRPGAYEQYF
v_gene: TRBV10-3; j_gene: TRBJ2-5; abundance: NA; d_gene: NA; CDR3nt: TGTGCCACCAGTGAGTCCGAGGGTTGGAGGGAGACCCAATACTTC; CDR3aa: CATSESEGWRETQYF
v_gene: TRBV28; j_gene: TRBJ2-7; abundance: few; d_gene: NA; CDR3nt: TGTGCCAGCCAAGGGGGGGGGGTATACGAGCAGTACTTC; CDR3aa: CASQGGGVYEQYF
v_gene: TRBV5-1; j_gene: TRBJ1-1; abundance: many; d_gene: NA; CDR3nt: TGCGCCAGCAGCTTCGGGACCTTGAACACTGAAGCTTTCTTT; CDR3aa: CASSFGTLNTEAFF
v_gene: TRBV6-5; j_gene: TRBJ1-1; abundance: many; d_gene: TRBD1; CDR3nt: TGTGCCAGCAGTACACGGGACAGGGACATGAACACTGAAGCTTTCTTT; CDR3aa: CASSTRDRDMNTEAFF
v_gene: TRBV7-2; j_gene: TRBJ1-5; abundance: NA; d_gene: TRBD1; CDR3nt: TGTGCCAGCAGTCGCATCCGGACAGGAGTGAATCAGCCCCAGCATTTT; CDR3aa: CASSRIRTGVNQPQHF
v_gene: TRBV5-1; j_gene: TRBJ2-7; abundance: NA; d_gene: TRBD2; CDR3nt: TGCGCCAGCAGCTTAAGGGCTAGCGGAGACTACGAGCAGTACTTC; CDR3aa: CASSLRASGDYEQYF
v_gene: TRBV29-1; j_gene: TRBJ2-6; abundance: few; d_gene: TRBD2; CDR3nt: TGCAGCGTTGAGGTAGCGGGTTACTCTGGGGCCAACGTCCTGACTTTC; CDR3aa: CSVEVAGYSGANVLTF
v_gene: TRBV7-2; j_gene: TRBJ2-7; abundance: NA; d_gene: NA; CDR3nt: TGTGCCAGCAGCTTAGGAGGGACGGACGAGCAGTACTTC; CDR3aa: CASSLGGTDEQYF
v_gene: TRBV25-1; j_gene: TRBJ2-7; abundance: many; d_gene: NA; CDR3nt: TGTGCCAGCAGCGAGAAGGGAGGAGGATCCTACGAGCAGTACTTC; CDR3aa: CASSEKGGGSYEQYF
v_gene: TRBV20-1; j_gene: TRBJ2-7; abundance: NA; d_gene: TRBD1; CDR3nt: TGCAGTGCTAGTACCGGGACAGCCTACGAGCAGTACTTC; CDR3aa: CSASTGTAYEQYF